This section outlines one T cell receptor beta chain sequence together with its context. The antigen remains undetermined. The entry originates in a study of shared clonotypes between healthy human individuals. Broader study findings: Expectations were that clonotype sharing among donors would be affected by sequencing depth. Naive CD4 clonotype sharing across a few donors was about 5.3%.

For every subset, genomic DNA was evenly distributed across several immunoSEQ plates. Measured with immunoSEQ multiplex PCR; TCRdb has only the in-frame clones, and not every one. The table lists 2 million to 2.5 million clones, 80% to 95% of them singletons. Trimming took 5 bases from V and 7 from J, leaving 17 bases between them. This CDR3 contains 15 residues. Germline V gene data show CDR1 as MDHEN and CDR2 as SYDVKM. This receptor was obtained from a man aged 18 to 35 in good health. Some clones in this sample may be carry-over from other donors' samples. Sequenced sample: naive CD4+ T cells from PBMCs. Subset described: CD45RA+ positively selected. V usage is TRBV28 and J usage is TRBJ1-4; D is unclear. CDR3 amino acids: CASSAGRFASEKLFF. CDR3 DNA: TGTGCCAGCAGTGCCGGACGTTTTGCCAGTGAAAAACTGTTTTTT.